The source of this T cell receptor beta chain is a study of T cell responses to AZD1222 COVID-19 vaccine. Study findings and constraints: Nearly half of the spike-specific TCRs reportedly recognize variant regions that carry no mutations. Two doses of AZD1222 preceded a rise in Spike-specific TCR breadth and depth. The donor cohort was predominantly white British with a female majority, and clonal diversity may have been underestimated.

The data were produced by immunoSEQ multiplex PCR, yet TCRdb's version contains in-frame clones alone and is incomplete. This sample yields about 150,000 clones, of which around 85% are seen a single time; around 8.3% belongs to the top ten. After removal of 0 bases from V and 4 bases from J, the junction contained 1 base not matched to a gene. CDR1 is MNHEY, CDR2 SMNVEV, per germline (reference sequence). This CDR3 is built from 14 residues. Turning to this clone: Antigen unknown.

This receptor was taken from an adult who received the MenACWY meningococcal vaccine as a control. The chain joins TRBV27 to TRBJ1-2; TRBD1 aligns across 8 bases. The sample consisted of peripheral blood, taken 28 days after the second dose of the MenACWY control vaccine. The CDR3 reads CASSLSGTGYGYTF. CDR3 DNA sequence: TGTGCCAGCAGTTTATCTGGGACAGGCTATGGCTACACCTTC.